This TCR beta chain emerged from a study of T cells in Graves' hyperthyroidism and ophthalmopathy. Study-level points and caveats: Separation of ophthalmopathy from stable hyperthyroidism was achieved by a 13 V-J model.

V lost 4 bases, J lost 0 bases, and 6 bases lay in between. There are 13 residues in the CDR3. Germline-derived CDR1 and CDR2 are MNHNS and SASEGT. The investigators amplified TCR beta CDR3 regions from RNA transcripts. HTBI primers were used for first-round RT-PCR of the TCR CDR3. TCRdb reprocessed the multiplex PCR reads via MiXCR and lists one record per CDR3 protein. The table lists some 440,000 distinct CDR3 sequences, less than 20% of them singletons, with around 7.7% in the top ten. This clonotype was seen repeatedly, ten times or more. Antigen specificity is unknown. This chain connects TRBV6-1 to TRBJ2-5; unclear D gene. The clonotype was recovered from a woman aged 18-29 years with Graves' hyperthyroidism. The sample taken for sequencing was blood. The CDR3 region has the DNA TGTGCCAGCAGTGCAACCCACCAAGAGACCCAGTACTTC. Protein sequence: CASSATHQETQYF.